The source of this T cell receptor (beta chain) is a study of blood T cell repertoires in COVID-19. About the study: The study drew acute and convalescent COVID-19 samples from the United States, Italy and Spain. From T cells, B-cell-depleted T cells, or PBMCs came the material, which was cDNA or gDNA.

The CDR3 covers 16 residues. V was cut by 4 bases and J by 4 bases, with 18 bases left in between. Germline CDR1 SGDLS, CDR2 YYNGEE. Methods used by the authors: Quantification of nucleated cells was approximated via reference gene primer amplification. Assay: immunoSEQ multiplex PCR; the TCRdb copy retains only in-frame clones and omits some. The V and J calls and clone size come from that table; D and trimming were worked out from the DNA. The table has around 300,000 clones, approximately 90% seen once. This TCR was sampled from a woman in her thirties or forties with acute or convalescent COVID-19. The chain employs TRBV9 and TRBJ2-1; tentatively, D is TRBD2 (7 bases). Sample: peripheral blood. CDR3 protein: CASSPGGSATYNEQFF. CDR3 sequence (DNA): TGTGCCAGCAGCCCGGGGGGCTCTGCAACTTACAATGAGCAGTTCTTC.